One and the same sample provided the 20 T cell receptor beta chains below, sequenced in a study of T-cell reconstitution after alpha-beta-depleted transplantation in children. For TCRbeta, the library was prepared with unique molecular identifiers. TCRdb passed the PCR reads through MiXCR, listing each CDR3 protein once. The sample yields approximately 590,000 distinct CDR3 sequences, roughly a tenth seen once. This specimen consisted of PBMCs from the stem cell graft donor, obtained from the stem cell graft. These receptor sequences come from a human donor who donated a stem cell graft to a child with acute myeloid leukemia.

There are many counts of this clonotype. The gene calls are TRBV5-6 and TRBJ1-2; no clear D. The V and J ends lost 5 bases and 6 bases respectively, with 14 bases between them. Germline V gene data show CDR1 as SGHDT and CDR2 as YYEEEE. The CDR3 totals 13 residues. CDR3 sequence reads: CASSFGGPNGYTF. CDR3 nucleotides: TGTGCCAGCAGTTTCGGTGGGCCCAATGGCTACACCTTC.

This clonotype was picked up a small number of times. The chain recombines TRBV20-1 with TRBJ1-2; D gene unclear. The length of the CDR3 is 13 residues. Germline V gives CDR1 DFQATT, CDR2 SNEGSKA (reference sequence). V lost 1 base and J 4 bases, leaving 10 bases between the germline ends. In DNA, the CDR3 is TGCAGTGCTAGAGTGATGGGGTCCTATGGCTACACCTTC. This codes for CSARVMGSYGYTF.

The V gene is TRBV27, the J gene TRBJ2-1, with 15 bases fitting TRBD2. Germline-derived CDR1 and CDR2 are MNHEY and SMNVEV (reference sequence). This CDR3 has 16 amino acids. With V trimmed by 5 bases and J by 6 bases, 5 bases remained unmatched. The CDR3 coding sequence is TGTGCCAGCAGTCCCGGGACTAGCGGGAGGTTCAATGAGCAGTTCTTC. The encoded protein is CASSPGTSGRFNEQFF.

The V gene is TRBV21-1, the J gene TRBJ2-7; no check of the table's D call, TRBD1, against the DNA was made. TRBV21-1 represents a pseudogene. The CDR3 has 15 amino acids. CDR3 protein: CASSHRQARMGEQYF. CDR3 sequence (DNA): TGTGCCAGCAGCCACCGACAGGCTAGGATGGGAGAGCAGTACTTC.

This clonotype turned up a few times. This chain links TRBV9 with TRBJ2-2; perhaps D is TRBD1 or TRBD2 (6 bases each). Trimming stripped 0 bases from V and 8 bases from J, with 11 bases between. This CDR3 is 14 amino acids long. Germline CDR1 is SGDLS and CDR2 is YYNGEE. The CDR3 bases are TGTGCCAGCAGCGTAGACGGGGGCTCGGGGGAGCTGTTTTTT. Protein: CASSVDGGSGELFF.

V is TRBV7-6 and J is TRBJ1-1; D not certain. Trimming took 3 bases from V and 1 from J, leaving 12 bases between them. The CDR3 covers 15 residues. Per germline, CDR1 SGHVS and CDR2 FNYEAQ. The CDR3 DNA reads TGTGCCAGCAGCTTGCAATTGGATCCGAACACTGAAGCTTTCTTT. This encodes CASSLQLDPNTEAFF.

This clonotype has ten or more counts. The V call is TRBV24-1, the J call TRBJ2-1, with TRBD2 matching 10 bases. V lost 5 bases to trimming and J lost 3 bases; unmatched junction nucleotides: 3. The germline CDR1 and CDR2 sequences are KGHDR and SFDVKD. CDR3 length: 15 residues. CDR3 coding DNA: TGTGCCACCAGTGTCGGGACTAGCGACTACAATGAGCAGTTCTTC. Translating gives CATSVGTSDYNEQFF.

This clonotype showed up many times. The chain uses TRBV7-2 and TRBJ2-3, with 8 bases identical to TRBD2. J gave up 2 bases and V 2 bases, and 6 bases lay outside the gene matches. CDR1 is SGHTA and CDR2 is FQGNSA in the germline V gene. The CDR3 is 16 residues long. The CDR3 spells CASSLWASGLTDTQYF. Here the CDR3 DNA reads TGTGCCAGCAGCTTATGGGCTAGCGGGCTCACAGATACGCAGTATTTT.

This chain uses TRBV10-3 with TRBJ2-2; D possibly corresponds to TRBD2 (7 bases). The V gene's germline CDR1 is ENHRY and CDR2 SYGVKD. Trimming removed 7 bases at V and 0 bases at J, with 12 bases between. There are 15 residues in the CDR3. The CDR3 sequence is CAIKGGAPNTGELFF. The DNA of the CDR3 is TGTGCCATCAAAGGGGGGGCCCCGAACACCGGGGAGCTGTTTTTT.

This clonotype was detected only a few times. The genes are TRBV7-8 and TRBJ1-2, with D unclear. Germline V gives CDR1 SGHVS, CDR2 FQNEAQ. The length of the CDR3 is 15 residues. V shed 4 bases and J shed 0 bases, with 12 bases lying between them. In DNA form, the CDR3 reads TGTGCCAGCAGCTCCGATTCCGGGACTAACTATGGCTACACCTTC. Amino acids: CASSSDSGTNYGYTF.

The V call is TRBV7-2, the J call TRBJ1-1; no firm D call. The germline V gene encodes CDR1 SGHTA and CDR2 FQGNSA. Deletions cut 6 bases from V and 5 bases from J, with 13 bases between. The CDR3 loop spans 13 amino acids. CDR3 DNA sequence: TGTGCCAGCAGTGATACCCGGGGAACTGAAGCTTTCTTT. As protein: CASSDTRGTEAFF.

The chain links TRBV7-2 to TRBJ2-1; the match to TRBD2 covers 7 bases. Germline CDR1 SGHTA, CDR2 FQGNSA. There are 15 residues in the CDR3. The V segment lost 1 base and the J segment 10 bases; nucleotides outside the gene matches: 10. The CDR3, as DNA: TGTGCCAGCAGCTTAGTCACTAGCGCCGCCGGGGAGCAGTTCTTC. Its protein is CASSLVTSAAGEQFF.

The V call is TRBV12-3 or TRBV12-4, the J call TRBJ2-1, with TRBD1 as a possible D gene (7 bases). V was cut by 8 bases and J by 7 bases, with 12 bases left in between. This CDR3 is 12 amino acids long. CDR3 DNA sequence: TGTGCCAGCGAGGGGGCGGGAAATGAGCAGTTCTTC. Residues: CASEGAGNEQFF.

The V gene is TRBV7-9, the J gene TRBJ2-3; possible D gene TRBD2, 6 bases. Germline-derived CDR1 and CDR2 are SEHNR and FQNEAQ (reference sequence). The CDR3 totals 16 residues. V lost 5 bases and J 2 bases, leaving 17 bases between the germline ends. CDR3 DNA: TGTGCCAGCAGCCCTTTTGGCGCGGGATACACAGATACGCAGTATTTT. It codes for CASSPFGAGYTDTQYF.

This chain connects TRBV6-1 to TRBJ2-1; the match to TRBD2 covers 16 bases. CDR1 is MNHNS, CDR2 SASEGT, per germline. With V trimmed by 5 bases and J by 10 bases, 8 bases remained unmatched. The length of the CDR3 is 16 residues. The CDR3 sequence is CASSKGLAGGPSEQFF. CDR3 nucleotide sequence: TGTGCCAGCAGTAAGGGACTAGCGGGAGGGCCGAGCGAGCAGTTCTTC.

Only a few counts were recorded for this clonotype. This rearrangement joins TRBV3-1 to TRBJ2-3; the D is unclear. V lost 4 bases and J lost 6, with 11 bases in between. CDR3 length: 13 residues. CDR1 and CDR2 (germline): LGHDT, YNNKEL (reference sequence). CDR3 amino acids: CASSPKYGDTQYF. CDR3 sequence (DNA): TGTGCCAGCAGCCCCAAATACGGCGATACGCAGTATTTT.

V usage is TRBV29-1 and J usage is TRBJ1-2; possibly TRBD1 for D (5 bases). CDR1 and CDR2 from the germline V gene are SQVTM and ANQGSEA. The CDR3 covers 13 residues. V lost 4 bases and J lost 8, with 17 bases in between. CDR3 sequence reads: CSVVNAGAGGYTF. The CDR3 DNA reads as TGCAGCGTTGTAAATGCTGGGGCGGGCGGCTACACCTTC.

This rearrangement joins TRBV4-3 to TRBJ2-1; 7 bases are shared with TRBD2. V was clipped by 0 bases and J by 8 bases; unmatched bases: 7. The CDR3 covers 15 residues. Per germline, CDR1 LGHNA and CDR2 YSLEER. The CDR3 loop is CASSQDRGGVYEQFF. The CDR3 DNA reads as TGCGCCAGCAGCCAAGACCGGGGAGGGGTATATGAGCAGTTCTTC.

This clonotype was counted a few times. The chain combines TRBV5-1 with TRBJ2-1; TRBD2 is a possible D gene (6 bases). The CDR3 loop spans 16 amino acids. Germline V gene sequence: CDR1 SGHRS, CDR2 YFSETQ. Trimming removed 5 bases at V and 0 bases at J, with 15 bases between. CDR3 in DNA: TGCGCCAGCAGTACTGGCGGGACTCACTCCTACAATGAGCAGTTCTTC. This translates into CASSTGGTHSYNEQFF.

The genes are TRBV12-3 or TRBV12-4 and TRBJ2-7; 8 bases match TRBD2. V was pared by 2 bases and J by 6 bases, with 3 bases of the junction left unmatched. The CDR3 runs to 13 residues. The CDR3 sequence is CASSLYREGEQYF. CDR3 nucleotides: TGTGCCAGCAGTTTATATCGGGAGGGCGAGCAGTACTTC.